This TCR beta chain is from a study of cytomegalovirus exposure and HLA in healthy donors (TCRdb year 2017). A note on the overall study: An earlier analysis of some 600 of the donors reported under 300 Gb of sequence data and 117 million unique TCR beta sequences obtained from some 170 million T cells. The study profiled the T cell repertoires of about 720 subjects by immunosequencing and related them to cytomegalovirus serostatus. Among a few hundred genotyped donors of the cohort, an average of about 240,000 unique TCR beta nucleotide sequences were sequenced per donor, roughly 20% of them non-productive. Around 320 gigabases of sequencing data and some 85 million unique TCR sequences were included in an early release covering roughly 600 HLA-typed donors. The genetic ancestry cluster associated with self-reported Caucasian donors included 81% of the roughly 400 genotyped donors. In a later analysis, previously published TCR beta repertoires from 666 donors were re-analyzed and high-resolution HLA genotyping was added so that TCR occurrence patterns could be studied. Both class I and class II loci were covered by HLA typing, at four-digit resolution. To predict cytomegalovirus infection status, the study combined high-throughput TCR immunosequencing, statistical association of individual TCRs with disease status, and machine learning. Donor age, sex, ethnicity and CMV serostatus were collected together with the repertoire data. Typing coverage varied by locus: about 629-640 donors for A, B, C, DRB1 and DQB1; 522 for DQA1; about 600 for DPA1; 450 to 480 for DPB1. The study aimed to test whether signatures of past pathogen exposure could be identified by cataloging public T cell receptors. The later analysis used no new phenotypic data to find candidate immune exposures, relying instead on TCR beta sequences and their occurrence across donors. All discovery cohort repertoires had been generated using a single sequencing platform. An earlier analysis of 587 of the donors applied high-throughput TCR beta sequencing to assess whether each TCR beta V gene segment acted as functional or pseudogenic. In addition to the first cohort of 666 subjects, a separate validation cohort of 120 different subjects was used. Roughly 5 DR-DQ haplotypes were handled as single units for association and clustering, since linkage in the cohort was strong. In a later genetic analysis, genome-wide SNP genotypes for about three fifths of the roughly 670 donors were used, and that subset was treated as a discovery cohort. Results and caveats for the whole study, not just this receptor: At a false discovery rate of 0.05, a later analysis linked some 17,000 TCR beta sequences to specific HLA alleles. Because some donors lacked HLA typing at each locus, the association tests relied only on the typed subset. Correlated functional status among segregating V segments might reflect linkage disequilibrium, but an unknown experimental factor could not be ruled out. A cluster of highly shared sequence variants was judged likely to represent a technical artifact of the sequencing pipeline. Across donors, most TCR sequences were observed very rarely, whereas some public TCRs were present in many individuals. A later analysis found that HLA-associated TCR beta chains were more clonally expanded and had lower generation probabilities than equally common non-associated chains. Because counts were too low, about 15 rarely observed V segments, including chromosome 9 orphons, were left out of the earlier analysis of a few hundred of the donors. The study listed approximately 160 TCR beta chains as associated with cytomegalovirus. V-gene and J-gene trimming of TCR beta chains was associated with a missense DCLRE1C variant in a later genetic analysis, and the association was replicated in an independent cohort. Assigning TCR associations to individual alleles was difficult when HLA alleles, especially DR and DQ, strongly co-occurred. In a later analysis, the rate of TCR association differed among HLA loci, with DRB1 alleles having the most associated TCRs and HLA-C alleles having the fewest. Presence/absence analyses assumed roughly uniform sequencing depth across donors, an assumption that may not hold. In both the original and validation cohorts, the classifier was reported to diagnose cytomegalovirus status with high specificity and sensitivity. Several of the top co-occurrence clusters appeared to be linked to parvovirus B19, influenza, CMV and Epstein-Barr virus, according to a later analysis. This cohort had only TCR beta chains sequenced, and the lack of alpha or paired-chain data limited which features could be detected. In vitro tests confirmed that a few of the cytomegalovirus-associated TCR beta chains recognize cytomegalovirus antigens. Immune exposure information for the cohort was limited to CMV serostatus. Some IMGT-functional V segments, including TRBV6-2 and TRBV6-3, could not be told apart with the 87-base-pair reads, so those segments were excluded. In a later analysis, most CMV-associated TCR beta chains were found to appear HLA-restricted, with HLA associations seemingly driven largely by CMV exposure. A further reported finding was that TCR beta sequences accurately predicted the HLA-A and HLA-B alleles for most subjects in the first cohort. An earlier analysis of approximately 570 of the donors showed that most TCR beta V segments appeared in productive rearrangements either about 87% or about 30% of the time, which broadly matched IMGT annotations. A later genetic analysis reported fewer N-insertions in productive TCRs among donors in an Asian-associated ancestry cluster than the roughly 670-donor mean. The authors suggested that the approach could potentially be extended to other disease states and immunological phenotypes.

The library relied on the immunoSEQ multiplex PCR assay. The multiplex PCR relied on a mix of 60 forward primers for TCR Vbeta segments and 13 reverse primers for TCR Jbeta segments. A multiplex PCR assay on genomic DNA amplified the CDR3 region of rearranged TCR beta genes. The Illumina HiSeq System was used to sequence the amplified TCR beta libraries as 87-base-pair reads. The original methods were these. Across the 666 repertoires, a later analysis counted about 81 million unique TCR beta chains, approximately 10 million of which were shared by at least two donors. Raw reads were error-corrected and collapsed into unique sequences by a nearest-neighbor algorithm in which closely related sequences were merged to remove PCR and sequencing errors. V, D and J gene segments were assigned by aligning CDR3 sequences to IMGT reference sequences. Each retained sequence needed at least a six-nucleotide match to both a V gene segment and a J gene segment. Rearrangements were called productive when the CDR3 lacked stop codons and stayed in frame with V and J; all others were non-productive. CDR3 was defined according to IMGT convention as the region running from the second conserved V-encoded cysteine to the conserved J-encoded phenylalanine. The earlier analysis of 587 of the donors excluded sequences that lacked an unambiguous match to a single V gene segment. An earlier analysis of a few hundred of the donors classified V segments as functional when productive rearrangements were above 56.7% and as segregating when the standard deviation between donors was above 5%. To diagnose cytomegalovirus status from the catalog of TCR beta chain sequences, a statistical classification framework was built. In a later analysis, TCR nucleotide sequences were compared against IMGT/GENE-DB human TR gene sequences so that V and J genes could be assigned. The TCRdist pipeline was used in a later analysis to assign CDR3 sequences and most-parsimonious VDJ recombination scenarios. In a later analysis, each TCR beta chain was defined by its CDR3 amino acid sequence together with its V-gene family, and reads without a unique V-gene family were excluded. As a way to deal with suspected cross-contamination and a sequencing artifact, a later analysis dropped approximately 570 nucleotide sequences that were highly shared and had low generation probability. A later analysis calculated a clonal expansion index for each public chain from normalized within-repertoire ranks of inferred template counts. Generation probabilities in a later analysis came from a VDJ recombination model fitted to out-of-frame rearrangements, and those results were checked against IGoR. Hypergeometric tests were used in a later analysis to score TCR-TCR, TCR-HLA and TCR-CMV co-occurrence, with a repertoire-size bias correction applied to the TCR pairs. To estimate false discovery rates, a later analysis permuted the HLA or CMV assignments 20 times. A later analysis grouped co-occurring TCRs with DBSCAN, adding TCRdist sequence similarity when clustering within HLA-allele-positive subsets. Repertoires with fewer than 30,000 or more than 120,000 public chains, plus five repertoires with anomalous nucleotide sharing, were excluded from co-occurrence clustering. Imported from immuneACCESS, the table was reduced by TCRdb to in-frame sequences with V and J called. These copies leave out some clones; in studies compared against another copy, an unresolved V gene accounts for under half, and the cause of the remainder is not known. V and J calls and clone size follow that table, whereas D and trimming were derived from the DNA. The sample has around 100,000 clones on record, approximately 82% of them singletons. Under 4.5% of the sample is held by the ten biggest clonotypes.

Comments on this clone: Which antigen it targets is not known. No clone much larger than this one lies a single base away; base qualities are absent.

The cohort was made up of approximately 670 healthy bone marrow donors. Cohort members were all nominally healthy when sampled, although unrecorded immune exposures were likely present. The donor tested CMV seropositive and was one of the 289 seropositive cohort members. A peripheral blood sample was provided by each donor, and peripheral blood mononuclear cells were used for TCR beta sequencing. Genomic DNA extraction from the blood cell samples was performed with the Qiagen DNeasy Blood Extraction Kit. The germline V gene (reference sequence) sets CDR1 to SGHNT and CDR2 to YYREEE. Spanning cysteine to phenylalanine, the CDR3 consists of 13 amino acids. The read is trimmed to its CDR3 DNA, 39 bases read in frame from base 1. Trimming costs V 2 bases and J 4 bases, and their ends lie 9 bases apart.

The chain couples TRBV5-4 to TRBJ1-2, and possibly TRBD1, on 6 matching bases. This clonotype was obtained from a female donor in good health and CMV-seropositive. Sequencing input: PBMCs. CDR3 protein: CASSFQGSYGYTF. Read as DNA, the sequence is TGTGCCAGCAGCTTCCAGGGGAGCTATGGCTACACCTTC.